The next 15 T cell receptor beta chains were all read from a single sample in a study of CD8+CD57+ T cells in acquired aplastic anemia. Researchers used genomic DNA as the template to profile TCR beta VDJ and CDR3. TCRdb re-called the reads through MiXCR, storing one row per CDR3 protein. Of 100,000 to 150,000 distinct CDR3 sequences in the sample, about 48% were seen once. Input material: sorted CD4+, CD8+, or CD8+CD57+ T cells (not recorded which) from PBMCs. The receptor set was obtained from a human donor in good health, serving as a control.

The sample holds many counts of this clonotype. J is TRBJ2-5 and V is TRBV10-3; D possibly corresponds to TRBD1 (6 bases). V lost 4 bases and J lost 2, with 20 bases in between. The germline V gene encodes CDR1 ENHRY and CDR2 SYGVKD. This CDR3 is built from 17 residues. CDR3 nucleotide sequence: TGTGCCATCAGTGGGTTACGAGGGACATCTTCTCAAGAGACCCAGTACTTC. Protein product: CAISGLRGTSSQETQYF.

The chain uses TRBV10-3 and TRBJ2-1; D may be TRBD2 (6 bases). Trimming shortened V by 5 bases and J by 1 base, and 12 bases separated the two germline ends. Looked up from germline, CDR1 is ENHRY and CDR2 is SYGVKD. The CDR3 is 15 residues long. The CDR3 nucleotides are TGTGCCATCAGTACTACTAGCCCTTCCTACAATGAGCAGTTCTTC. This codes for CAISTTSPSYNEQFF.

With respect to this clonotype: With a much larger clone just one base away, this may be a read error. This chain joins TRBV6-1 and TRBJ2-2; 10 nucleotides line up with TRBD1. CDR3 length equals 16 residues. Germline V lookup: CDR1 MNHNS, CDR2 SASEGT. The CDR3 sequence is CASSLTGTGDTGEPFF. The CDR3 DNA reads as TGTGCCAGCAGTCTCACCGGGACAGGGGACACCGGGGAGCCGTTTTTT.

This chain connects TRBV20-1 to TRBJ1-6, with 7 positions matching TRBD1. Trimming removed 3 bases from V and 7 bases from J; junction bases left unmatched: 12. The CDR3 is 16 amino acids. Germline V CDR1 and CDR2: DFQATT, SNEGSKA (reference sequence). The CDR3 nucleotides are TGCAGTGCTAGGGAGACAGGGACTATTCGGAATTCACCCCTCCACTTT. This codes for CSARETGTIRNSPLHF.

The chain uses TRBV9 and TRBJ2-7; D remains ambiguous. Germline-derived CDR1 and CDR2 are SGDLS and YYNGEE. V lost 4 bases to trimming and J lost 2 bases, with 13 bases between them. The CDR3 contains 14 residues. CDR3 sequence: CASSSGDPPYEQYF. The CDR3 DNA sequence: TGTGCCAGCAGCTCGGGCGACCCTCCCTACGAGCAGTACTTC.

This clonotype occurred many times. V usage is TRBV5-1 and J usage is TRBJ1-2; the match to TRBD1 covers 8 bases. Germline V lookup: CDR1 SGHRS, CDR2 YFSETQ. The trim removed 5 bases at V and 7 bases at J, leaving 4 bases unmatched. The CDR3 is 12 residues long. Written as DNA, the CDR3 is TGCGCCAGCAGAGAGGACAGGGTTGGCTACACCTTC. It is translated as CASREDRVGYTF.

This sequence joins TRBV2 and TRBJ1-5; D unclear. Germline CDR1 and CDR2: SNHLY and FYNNEI. The CDR3 covers 13 residues. V gave up 4 bases and J gave up 6 bases, with 10 bases separating them. In DNA, the CDR3 is TGTGCCAGCAGTGCTAGGGTAGGTCAGCCCCAGCATTTT. As protein: CASSARVGQPQHF.

Many counts were recorded for this clonotype. The chain employs TRBV20-1 and TRBJ1-2; the D gene is possibly TRBD1 (6 bases). The CDR3 extends over 12 amino acids. V lost 3 bases and J lost 8, with 13 bases in between. Germline-derived CDR1 and CDR2 are DFQATT and SNEGSKA (reference sequence). The CDR3 nucleotides are TGCAGTGCTAGTCGGGGGGCGGAAGGCTACACCTTC. This gives the protein CSASRGAEGYTF.

This clonotype was recorded many times. This chain joins TRBV11-3 and TRBJ2-3; TRBD2 agrees at 11 bases. The germline CDR1 and CDR2 sequences are SGHNT and YENEEA. CDR3 length: 16 residues. Losses at the gene ends were 5 bases for V and 2 bases for J; bases not matched to a gene: 6. In DNA form, the CDR3 reads TGTGCCAGCAGCCTTCTAGCGGGGGGAATCACAGATACGCAGTATTTT. It encodes CASSLLAGGITDTQYF. Complete variable domain (other parts from reference TRBV11-3 and TRBJ2-3): EAGVVQSPRYKIIEKKQPVAFWCNPISGHNTLYWYLQNLGQGPELLIRYENEEAVDDSQLPKDRFSAERLKGVDSTLKIQPAELGDSAVYLCASSLLAGGITDTQYFGPGTRLTVL.

CDR3 residues: CAIGTTGGSEAFF. CDR3 coding DNA: TGTGCCATCGGCACGACAGGGGGCTCTGAAGCTTTCTTT. The chain combines TRBV10-3 with TRBJ1-1; 10 bases fit TRBD1. The V segment lost 8 bases and the J segment 6 bases; nucleotides outside the gene matches: 6. The germline V gene encodes CDR1 ENHRY and CDR2 SYGVKD. The CDR3 contains 13 residues.

The gene calls are TRBV19 and TRBJ1-5; TRBD1 aligns across 10 bases. Per the germline V gene, CDR1 is LNHDA and CDR2 is SQIVND (reference sequence). The CDR3 loop spans 15 amino acids. Trimming cost V 5 bases and J 7 bases; bases outside gene matches: 8. The CDR3 sequence: CASSGTGTGEQPQHF. The CDR3 DNA reads TGTGCCAGTAGTGGTACCGGGACAGGGGAACAGCCCCAGCATTTT. The full variable domain, with the rest looked up from reference TRBV19 and TRBJ1-5, is DGGITQSPKYLFRKEGQNVTLSCEQNLNHDAMYWYRQDPGQGLRLIYYSQIVNDFQKGDIAEGYSVSREKKESFPLTVTSAQKNPTAFYLCASSGTGTGEQPQHFGDGTRLSIL.

This clonotype was seen just once. The CDR3 spells CASSERQLRAFF. In DNA, the CDR3 is TGTGCCAGCAGTGAAAGGCAACTCAGGGCTTTCTTT. The chain carries TRBV2 and TRBJ1-1; D ambiguous. The V gene's germline CDR1 is SNHLY and CDR2 FYNNEI. Deletions cut 2 bases from V and 11 bases from J, with 12 bases between. The CDR3 loop spans 12 amino acids.

This clonotype showed up many times. V is TRBV2 and J is TRBJ1-1, with D hard to call. Trimming took off 4 bases at V and 5 bases at J, with 14 bases between the two ends. CDR1 SNHLY and CDR2 FYNNEI come from the germline V gene. The CDR3 contains 14 residues. The CDR3 here is CASSARTGNTEAFF. CDR3 sequence (DNA): TGTGCCAGCAGTGCCAGGACGGGGAATACTGAAGCTTTCTTT. The whole variable domain, remainder taken from reference TRBV2 and TRBJ1-1, is EPEVTQTPSHQVTQMGQEVILRCVPISNHLYFYWYRQILGQKVEFLVSFYNNEISEKSEIFDDQFSVERPDGSNFTLKIRSTKLEDSAMYFCASSARTGNTEAFFGQGTRLTVV.

This clonotype was counted a few times. The chain employs TRBV10-2 and TRBJ1-2, with D possibly TRBD1 on 5 matching bases. The germline V and J ends were trimmed by 8 bases and 5 bases, with 15 bases remaining between them. Germline values: CDR1 WSHSY, CDR2 SAAADI. The CDR3 is made up of 13 amino acids. CDR3 bases: TGCGCCAGCTATGGGGACGGTGGATATGGCTACACCTTC. Its translation: CASYGDGGYGYTF.

This clonotype was counted ten times or more. The rearrangement joins TRBV29-1 to TRBJ1-1; D possibly corresponds to TRBD1 (5 bases). With 7 bases removed from V and 11 bases from J, the gap between germline ends came to 17 bases. This CDR3 spans 11 amino acids. CDR1 SQVTM and CDR2 ANQGSEA come from the germline V gene. Here the CDR3 reads CSARDGAWAFF. CDR3 coding DNA: TGCAGCGCTCGCGACGGGGCGTGGGCTTTCTTT. The full variable domain, rest sourced from reference TRBV29-1 and TRBJ1-1, is SAVISQKPSRDICQRGTSLTIQCQVDSQVTMMFWYRQQPGQSLTLIATANQGSEATYESGFVIDKFPISRPNLTFSTLTVSNMSPEDSSIYLCSARDGAWAFFGQGTRLTVV.